Following are 12 T cell receptor beta chains from one sample sequenced in a study of blood T cell repertoires in COVID-19. This table comes from immunoSEQ multiplex PCR, and its TCRdb copy is limited to in-frame clones, with some not included. The sample carries 20,000 to 25,000 clones, about 90% recorded once. Sequenced: peripheral blood. The receptors were gathered from a woman of 80 years or more with active COVID-19.

In this sample, this clone turned up once. This chain uses TRBV20-1 with TRBJ1-1; TRBD1 might be the D (6 bases). Trimming took off 3 bases at V and 3 bases at J, with 23 bases between the two ends. In germline, CDR1 is DFQATT, CDR2 SNEGSKA (reference sequence). The CDR3 loop spans 17 amino acids. The CDR3 is CSASTSWAGESYTEAFF. In nucleotides, the CDR3 is TGCAGTGCTAGTACAAGTTGGGCAGGGGAGTCGTACACTGAAGCTTTCTTT.

The J gene is TRBJ2-7, the V gene TRBV6-5; 10 bases agree with TRBD1. The V and J ends lost 4 bases and 3 bases, in that order; junction bases with no gene match: 6. The CDR3 is 15 residues long. From germline, CDR1 is MNHEY and CDR2 SVGAGI. DNA for the CDR3: TGTGCCAGCAGTTCCCCGGGACAGGGGATCTACGAGCAGTACTTC. Translation: CASSSPGQGIYEQYF.

V is TRBV7-9 and J is TRBJ1-6; D not certain. V was shortened by 5 bases and J by 0 bases, with 8 bases between the two germline ends. Per germline, CDR1 SEHNR and CDR2 FQNEAQ (reference sequence). This CDR3 comprises 15 residues. The CDR3 DNA reads TGTGCCAGCAGCGAAGGGAGCTCCTATAATTCACCCCTCCACTTT. Its protein is CASSEGSSYNSPLHF.

The CDR3 loop reads CASSPDRGPGNTIYF. DNA of the CDR3: TGTGCCAGCAGCCCGGACAGGGGACCTGGAAACACCATATATTTT. The chain joins TRBV7-2 to TRBJ1-3, with 9 nucleotides matching TRBD1. Trimming removed 5 bases from V and 2 bases from J; junction bases left unmatched: 4. This CDR3 is built from 15 residues. Per the germline V gene, CDR1 is SGHTA and CDR2 is FQGNSA.

The chain carries TRBV3-1 (or the pseudogene TRBV3-2) and TRBJ2-2; no firm D call. V was pared by 5 bases and J by 8 bases, with 9 bases between. The CDR3 extends over 12 amino acids. From germline, CDR1 is LGHDT and CDR2 YNNKEL (reference sequence). CDR3 region: CASSFNLGELFF. CDR3 bases: TGTGCCAGCAGCTTTAATCTAGGGGAGCTGTTTTTT.

This clone has only one observation. This chain connects TRBV7-3 to TRBJ2-3; weak D call: TRBD1 (7 bases). Trimming stripped 1 base from V and 5 bases from J, with 19 bases between. The CDR3 consists of 17 residues. CDR1 is SGHTA and CDR2 is FQGTGA in the germline V gene. The CDR3 loop is CASSLIGGGTPGDTQYF. As DNA, the CDR3 is TGTGCCAGCAGCTTAATAGGAGGGGGCACCCCAGGAGATACGCAGTATTTT.

A single count supports this clone. J is TRBJ2-3 and V is TRBV10-3; tentatively, D is TRBD1 (5 bases). The CDR3 is 15 amino acids. CDR1 is ENHRY, CDR2 SYGVKD, per germline. V was shortened by 6 bases and J by 0 bases, with 13 bases between the two germline ends. The CDR3 is CAIRLRQTSTDTQYF. CDR3 nucleotides: TGTGCCATCAGGCTTCGACAGACTAGCACAGATACGCAGTATTTT.

V is TRBV19 and J is TRBJ2-7; 7 bases fit TRBD2. Trimming at V came to 1 base and at J to 3 bases, leaving 3 bases not matched to a gene. Germline V gene sequence: CDR1 LNHDA, CDR2 SQIVND (reference sequence). There are 14 residues in the CDR3. CDR3 in DNA: TGTGCCAGTAGTATAGGGGGGGGAGGCTACGAGCAGTACTTC. This encodes CASSIGGGGYEQYF.

The J gene is TRBJ1-5, the V gene TRBV5-5; TRBD1 is a possible D gene (6 bases). The V end was cut by 0 bases, the J end by 4 bases, with 11 bases between. The CDR3 has 15 amino acids. Germline V lookup: CDR1 SGHKS, CDR2 YYEKEE (reference sequence). The CDR3 reads CASSLEGVTNQPQHF. DNA of the CDR3: TGTGCCAGCAGCTTGGAGGGGGTGACAAATCAGCCCCAGCATTTT.

The chain couples TRBV5-4 to TRBJ2-1; TRBD2 matches 8 bases. Germline loops: CDR1 SGHNT, CDR2 YYREEE (reference sequence). The CDR3 is made up of 15 amino acids. The junction had 6 bases not matched to a gene; V was cut back by 0 bases and J by 7 bases. The chain's CDR3 is CASSLVGGAGNEQFF. For the CDR3, the DNA is TGTGCCAGCAGCTTGGTCGGGGGGGCCGGTAATGAGCAGTTCTTC.

The V gene is TRBV5-8, the J gene TRBJ2-1; 9 nucleotides align to TRBD1. This CDR3 has 15 residues. With V trimmed by 9 bases and J by 4 bases, 11 bases remained unmatched. Germline CDR1 SGHTS, CDR2 YDEGEE. CDR3 region: CATTIWTGVYNEQFF. CDR3 sequence (DNA): TGTGCCACTACCATCTGGACAGGGGTTTACAATGAGCAGTTCTTC.

This clone appeared a single time. J is TRBJ2-1 and V is TRBV4-3; maybe TRBD2 (5 bases). V was clipped by 3 bases and J by 10 bases, with 13 bases between them. The germline CDR1 and CDR2 sequences are LGHNA and YSLEER. This CDR3 contains 13 residues. In DNA, the CDR3 is TGCGCCAGCAGCCAGGCTCTACGGGGAGAGCAGTTCTTC. Translation: CASSQALRGEQFF.